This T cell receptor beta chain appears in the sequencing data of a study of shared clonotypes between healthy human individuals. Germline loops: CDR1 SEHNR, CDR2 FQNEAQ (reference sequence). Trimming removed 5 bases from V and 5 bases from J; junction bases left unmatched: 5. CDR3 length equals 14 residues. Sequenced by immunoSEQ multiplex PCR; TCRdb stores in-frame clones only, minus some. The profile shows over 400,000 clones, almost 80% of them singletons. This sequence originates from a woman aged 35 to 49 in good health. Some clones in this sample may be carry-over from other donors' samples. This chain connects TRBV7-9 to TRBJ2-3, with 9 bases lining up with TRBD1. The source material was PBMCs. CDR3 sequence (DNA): TGTGCCAGCAGCCCGGGACAGGGCATAGATACGCAGTATTTT. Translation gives CASSPGQGIDTQYF.